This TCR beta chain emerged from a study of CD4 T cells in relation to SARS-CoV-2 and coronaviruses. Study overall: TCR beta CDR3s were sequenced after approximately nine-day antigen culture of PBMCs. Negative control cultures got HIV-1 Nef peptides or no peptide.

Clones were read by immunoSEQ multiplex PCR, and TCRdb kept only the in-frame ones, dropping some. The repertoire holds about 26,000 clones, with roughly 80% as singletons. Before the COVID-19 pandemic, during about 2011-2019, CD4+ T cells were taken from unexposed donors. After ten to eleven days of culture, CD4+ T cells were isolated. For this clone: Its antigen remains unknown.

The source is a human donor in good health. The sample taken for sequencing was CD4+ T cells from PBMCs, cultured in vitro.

The CDR3 is CAIAPRANYEQYF. The CDR3 nucleotides read TGTGCCATCGCCCCCAGGGCTAACTACGAGCAGTACTTC. The chain combines TRBV10-3 with TRBJ2-7; the D gene is possibly TRBD1 (5 bases). V was clipped by 8 bases and J by 3 bases, with 14 bases between them. Germline CDR1 is ENHRY and CDR2 is SYGVKD. This CDR3 region has 13 residues.